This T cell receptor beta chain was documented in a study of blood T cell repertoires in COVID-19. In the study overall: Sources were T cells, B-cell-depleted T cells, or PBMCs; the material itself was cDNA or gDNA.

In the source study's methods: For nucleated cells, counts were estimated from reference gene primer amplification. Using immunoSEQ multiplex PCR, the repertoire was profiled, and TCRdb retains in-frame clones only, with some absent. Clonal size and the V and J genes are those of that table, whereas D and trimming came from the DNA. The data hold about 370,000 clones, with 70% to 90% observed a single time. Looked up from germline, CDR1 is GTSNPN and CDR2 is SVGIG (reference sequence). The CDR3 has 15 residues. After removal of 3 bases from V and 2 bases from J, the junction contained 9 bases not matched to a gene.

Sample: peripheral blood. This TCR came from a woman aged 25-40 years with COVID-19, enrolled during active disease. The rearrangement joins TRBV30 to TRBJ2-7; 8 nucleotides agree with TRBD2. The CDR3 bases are TGTGCCTGGAGCCGACGGGGGGGGTTCGCCTACGAGCAGTACTTC. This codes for CAWSRRGGFAYEQYF.